A single sample gave rise to the 29 T cell receptor beta chains below, sequenced in a study of control samples from healthy donors and cancer patients. Profiled with immunoSEQ multiplex PCR; TCRdb holds only in-frame clones, not every one. The sample lists approximately 130,000 clones, roughly 87% occurring once. The source material was blood. The origin of the receptors is a man in his forties in good health.

As concerns this clone: The junction differs from germline at one of its ends, possibly a read error. The sample carries other DNA sequences with the same CDR3. V and J are TRBV19 and TRBJ1-4, with 10 bases identical to TRBD1. The CDR3 length is 16 residues. Germline assignment: CDR1 LNHDA and CDR2 SQIVND (reference sequence). CDR3 loop: CASILRQGAGNEKLFF. The CDR3 bases are TGTGCCAGTATCCTGCGACAGGGGGCTGGAAATGAAAAACTATTTTTT.

This chain joins TRBV9 and TRBJ2-1; a possible D gene is TRBD2 (6 bases). Germline CDR1 and CDR2: SGDLS and YYNGEE. V dropped 7 bases and J dropped 9 bases, with 17 bases sitting between them. The CDR3 covers 13 residues. The CDR3 DNA reads TGTGCCAGCGGTACCGAACTAGCCACTGAGCAGTTCTTC. It encodes CASGTELATEQFF.

The chain recombines TRBV9 with TRBJ1-4, with D tentatively TRBD1 (5 bases). The CDR3 runs to 14 residues. Trimming removed 2 bases from V and 8 bases from J, with 13 bases in between. Germline V lookup: CDR1 SGDLS, CDR2 YYNGEE. The CDR3 loop reads CASSVMGDAEKLFF. The CDR3 DNA sequence: TGTGCCAGCAGCGTTATGGGGGACGCGGAAAAACTGTTTTTT.

This clone was counted between two and nine times. The chain links TRBV7-3 to TRBJ1-6, with 11 bases fitting TRBD1. The germline V gene encodes CDR1 SGHTA and CDR2 FQGTGA. Trimming removed 7 bases from V and 7 bases from J; junction bases left unmatched: 12. The length of the CDR3 is 17 residues. The CDR3, as DNA: TGTGCCAGCAACTTTACAACCGGGACAGGGGGAAATTCACCCCTCCACTTT. Translation: CASNFTTGTGGNSPLHF. The full variable domain, with the rest looked up from reference TRBV7-3 and TRBJ1-6, is GAGVSQTPSNKVTEKGKYVELRCDPISGHTALYWYRQSLGQGPEFLIYFQGTGAADDSGLPNDRFFAVRPEGSVSTLKIQRTERGDSAVYLCASNFTTGTGGNSPLHFGNGTRLTVT.

This clone was picked up a small number of times. The chain uses TRBV10-3 and TRBJ1-3; D is unresolved. V lost 4 bases and J 4 bases, leaving 2 bases between the germline ends. CDR3 size: 11 residues. The germline CDR1 and CDR2 sequences are ENHRY and SYGVKD. CDR3 coding DNA: TGTGCCATCAGTGGGGGAAACACCATATATTTT. Translated, it gives CAISGGNTIYF.

This rearrangement joins TRBV5-4 to TRBJ2-2; D might be TRBD2 (6 bases). CDR3 length: 16 amino acids. V gave up 0 bases and J gave up 1 base, with 10 bases separating them. Germline assignment: CDR1 SGHNT and CDR2 YYREEE (reference sequence). The CDR3 DNA reads as TGTGCCAGCAGCTTGGCCGGGGGAGGGAACACCGGGGAGCTGTTTTTT. Translated: CASSLAGGGNTGELFF.

This clone has a single count. J is TRBJ2-7 and V is TRBV9; 9 bases fit TRBD1. The length of the CDR3 is 15 residues. The germline CDR1 and CDR2 sequences are SGDLS and YYNGEE. V was clipped by 2 bases and J by 6 bases; unmatched bases: 9. CDR3 coding DNA: TGTGCCAGCAGCGTCCAGCCGGGACAGGGCGGCGAGCAGTACTTC. It specifies CASSVQPGQGGEQYF.

This chain connects TRBV19 to TRBJ2-1; 8 bases line up with TRBD2. From germline, CDR1 is LNHDA and CDR2 SQIVND (reference sequence). The CDR3 consists of 15 residues. V lost 8 bases to trimming and J lost 6 bases; unmatched junction nucleotides: 12. CDR3 protein: CASRVGGVTGNEQFF. The CDR3 bases are TGTGCCAGTCGGGTCGGGGGGGTTACTGGCAATGAGCAGTTCTTC.

CDR3 residues: CASSGQTNTEAFF. The CDR3 DNA sequence: TGTGCCAGCAGTGGACAAACCAACACTGAAGCTTTCTTT. V gene TRBV2 combines with J gene TRBJ1-1, with D uncertain. With 4 bases removed from V and 2 bases from J, the gap between germline ends came to 8 bases. There are 13 residues in the CDR3. CDR1 is SNHLY, CDR2 FYNNEI, per germline.

This clone was seen a single time. V usage is TRBV6-5 and J usage is TRBJ2-1; 12 bases match TRBD1. This CDR3 is 15 amino acids long. Germline trimming cut 5 bases from V and 8 bases from J; bases unmatched to any gene: 7. Germline V gene data show CDR1 as MNHEY and CDR2 as SVGAGI. CDR3 loop: CASSKSGQGAHEQFF. The CDR3 DNA reads TGTGCCAGCAGTAAATCGGGACAGGGGGCACATGAGCAGTTCTTC.

This clone was recorded once. The V and J genes are TRBV7-8 and TRBJ1-3; tentatively, D is TRBD1 (5 bases). V gave up 5 bases and J gave up 4 bases, with 21 bases separating them. CDR1 and CDR2 (germline): SGHVS, FQNEAQ. The CDR3 is 17 residues long. CDR3 protein: CASSPIPLGVSGNTIYF. The DNA for the CDR3 is TGTGCCAGCAGCCCAATACCCTTAGGGGTCTCGGGAAACACCATATATTTT.

For the CDR3, the DNA is TGTGCCACCAGTGATCCCCGACAGGGCCCGAACACTGAAGCTTTCTTT. This encodes CATSDPRQGPNTEAFF. The rearrangement joins TRBV24-1 to TRBJ1-1, with 7 bases aligning to TRBD1. Trimming removed 3 bases from V and 1 base from J; junction bases left unmatched: 7. CDR3 length: 16 residues. CDR1 and CDR2 (germline): KGHDR, SFDVKD.

This clone showed up just once. In DNA, the CDR3 is TGTGCCAGCTCACCGGGGCAGGGCAGTCAGCCCCAGCATTTT. Translated, it gives CASSPGQGSQPQHF. The V gene is TRBV18, the J gene TRBJ1-5; D is possibly TRBD1 (5 bases). Looked up from germline, CDR1 is KGHSH and CDR2 is LQKENI. The CDR3 sequence is 14 residues long. The ends were cut back, 3 bases at V and 6 bases at J, with 12 bases in the middle.

The chain uses TRBV28 and TRBJ1-5; a weak D match, TRBD1 (5 bases). V was cut by 6 bases and J by 7 bases, with 16 bases left in between. There are 14 residues in the CDR3. Germline loops: CDR1 MDHEN, CDR2 SYDVKM. CDR3: CASSTSRGQQPQHF. The DNA of the CDR3 is TGTGCCAGCAGCACCTCCCGGGGCCAGCAGCCCCAGCATTTT.

The rearrangement uses TRBV6-2 or TRBV6-3 and TRBJ2-7, with D perhaps being TRBD1 or TRBD2 (6 bases each). Trimming cost V 6 bases and J 2 bases, with 20 bases left between them. This CDR3 comprises 16 residues. Germline loops: CDR1 MNHEY, CDR2 SVGEGT. Written as DNA, the CDR3 is TGTGCCAGCAGCCATTTTCGGGGGCGCTGGGCCTACGAGCAGTACTTC. Amino acids: CASSHFRGRWAYEQYF.

The chain carries TRBV9 and TRBJ2-1; 10 nucleotides agree with TRBD1. The CDR3 spans 16 residues. The germline gives CDR1 SGDLS, CDR2 YYNGEE. The J segment lost 2 bases and the V segment lost 4 bases, leaving 6 bases of the junction unmatched. In DNA, the CDR3 is TGTGCCAGCAGCCCCTTAGGGACAGGGGCCTACAATGAGCAGTTCTTC. This translates into CASSPLGTGAYNEQFF.

This clone was observed once. The chain links TRBV7-3 to TRBJ1-3; no definite D call. The ends were cut back, 2 bases at V and 0 bases at J, with 2 bases in the middle. CDR3 length equals 13 residues. Germline CDR1 reads SGHTA; CDR2 reads FQGTGA. CDR3: CASSLASGNTIYF. The CDR3 bases are TGTGCCAGCAGCTTAGCCTCTGGAAACACCATATATTTT.

V and J are TRBV5-6 and TRBJ1-6; 7 bases map to TRBD1. From germline, CDR1 is SGHDT and CDR2 YYEEEE. CDR3 size: 15 residues. V was pared by 0 bases and J by 7 bases, with 4 bases of the junction left unmatched. The CDR3 nucleotides are TGTGCCAGCAGCTTGGGACAGGGAAACAATTCACCCCTCCACTTT. It is translated as CASSLGQGNNSPLHF.

This clone has a single count. CDR3 in amino acids: CASSKTPSSYNEQFF. The DNA for the CDR3 is TGTGCCAGCAGCAAAACCCCCAGCTCCTACAATGAGCAGTTCTTC. The chain recombines TRBV14 with TRBJ2-1; D not resolved. Germline V gives CDR1 SGHDN, CDR2 FVKESK. Trimming pared 5 bases from V and 0 bases from J, leaving 11 bases between. This CDR3 comprises 15 residues.

V and J are TRBV25-1 and TRBJ2-1; D is tentatively TRBD1 or TRBD2 (5 bases each). The CDR3 covers 14 residues. CDR1 is MGHDK and CDR2 is SYGVNS in the germline V gene. V lost 5 bases to trimming and J lost 7 bases, with 15 bases between them. The CDR3 sequence is CASSKTGQRNEQFF. DNA for the CDR3: TGTGCCAGCAGTAAAACAGGCCAGCGGAATGAGCAGTTCTTC.

This chain joins TRBV9 and TRBJ2-3; 13 nucleotides line up with TRBD2. CDR3 length equals 16 residues. Losses at the gene ends were 4 bases for V and 5 bases for J; bases not matched to a gene: 7. Germline V CDR1 and CDR2: SGDLS, YYNGEE. The CDR3: CASSQLLAGGQDTQYF. The CDR3, as DNA: TGTGCCAGCAGCCAGTTACTAGCGGGGGGGCAAGATACGCAGTATTTT.

The chain has TRBV6-5 and TRBJ1-2; D may be TRBD1 (5 bases). Germline CDR1 MNHEY, CDR2 SVGAGI. There are 13 residues in the CDR3. Trimming took 0 bases from V and 4 from J, leaving 6 bases between them. The CDR3 nucleotides are TGTGCCAGCAGTTACTCGGGGGTCTATGGCTACACCTTC. It codes for CASSYSGVYGYTF.

This chain links TRBV19 with TRBJ2-7; D is ambiguous. From germline, CDR1 is LNHDA and CDR2 SQIVND (reference sequence). This CDR3 contains 15 residues. Trimming removed 2 bases from V and 2 bases from J, with 13 bases in between. CDR3 nucleotides: TGTGCCAGTAGTATATCCCGGCAGGCTACCTACGAGCAGTACTTC. The encoded protein is CASSISRQATYEQYF.

For the CDR3, the DNA is TGTGCCAGCAGTCGGGACAGGGGATCGACCGGGGAGCTGTTTTTT. It translates to CASSRDRGSTGELFF. This chain connects TRBV6-5 to TRBJ2-2, with TRBD1 matching 10 bases. The V segment lost 5 bases and the J segment 5 bases; nucleotides outside the gene matches: 5. The CDR3 runs 15 residues. The V gene's germline CDR1 is MNHEY and CDR2 SVGAGI.

The chain is built from TRBV6-2 or TRBV6-3 and TRBJ2-1; D possibly corresponds to TRBD2 (5 bases). With 6 bases removed from V and 8 bases from J, the gap between germline ends came to 20 bases. CDR1 and CDR2 (germline): MNHEY, SVGEGT. This CDR3 has 15 residues. As DNA, the CDR3 is TGTGCCAGCAGCCCTGTTATTACTCGGCGGGATGAGCAGTTCTTC. Translating it yields CASSPVITRRDEQFF.

This clone has only one observation. This chain uses TRBV24-1 with TRBJ1-2, with 11 bases lining up with TRBD1. The J segment lost 3 bases and the V segment lost 3 bases, leaving 5 bases of the junction unmatched. Germline assignment: CDR1 KGHDR and CDR2 SFDVKD. This CDR3 is 16 amino acids long. CDR3 sequence: CATSDPGQGADYGYTF. CDR3 in DNA: TGTGCCACCAGTGATCCTGGACAGGGGGCGGACTATGGCTACACCTTC.

The chain joins TRBV4-1 to TRBJ1-5; D not certain. Trimming cost V 4 bases and J 2 bases, with 9 bases left between them. Germline-derived CDR1 and CDR2 are MGHRA and YSYEKL. The CDR3 runs 14 residues. The DNA for the CDR3 is TGCGCCAGCAGCCCAATCCTGGGCAATCAGCCCCAGCATTTT. It yields the protein CASSPILGNQPQHF.

V usage is TRBV9 and J usage is TRBJ1-5; the D is unclear. Trimming left V 2 bases short and J 3 bases short, with 12 bases between. The CDR3 extends over 15 amino acids. From germline, CDR1 is SGDLS and CDR2 YYNGEE. CDR3 sequence reads: CASSVADTFNQPQHF. The DNA of the CDR3 is TGTGCCAGCAGCGTCGCAGATACTTTCAATCAGCCCCAGCATTTT.

The chain joins TRBV6-1 to TRBJ1-2, with 10 bases identical to TRBD1. This CDR3 has 16 amino acids. J gave up 4 bases and V 4 bases, and 9 bases lay outside the gene matches. Germline values: CDR1 MNHNS, CDR2 SASEGT. The CDR3, as DNA: TGTGCCAGCAGTGCCAATTACCGGGACAGGGGCTATGGCTACACCTTC. Amino acids: CASSANYRDRGYGYTF.